This section outlines one T cell receptor beta chain sequence together with its context. What it binds is unknown. Here immunoSEQ multiplex PCR was the method, and the copy in TCRdb shows in-frame clones only, minus some. The table has 1.4 million or so clones, around 98.5% seen once. The entry originates in a study of shared clonotypes between healthy human individuals. General study points: Rarefaction showed sorted-subset sequencing was incomplete despite large depth.

Splitting the CD4+ cells yielded a CD45RA+ naive subset and a CD45RA-negative memory subset. The source is a man under 40 in good health. Material for sequencing was naive CD4+ T cells sorted from blood. Documented subset: CD45RA+ positively selected.

The CDR3 protein is CAWSQGGPAGYTF. The CDR3 DNA reads TGTGCCTGGAGTCAAGGGGGGCCGGCGGGCTACACCTTC. The chain recombines TRBV30 with TRBJ1-2, with D tentatively TRBD1 (6 bases). V was clipped by 2 bases and J by 8 bases, with 15 bases between them. The V gene's germline CDR1 is GTSNPN and CDR2 SVGIG (reference sequence). This CDR3 is 13 amino acids long. The entire variable domain, with the rest obtained from reference TRBV30 and TRBJ1-2, is as follows: SQTIHQWPATLVQPVGSPLSLECTVEGTSNPNLYWYRQAAGRGLQLLFYSVGIGQISSEVPQNLSASRPQDRQFILSSKKLLLSDSGFYLCAWSQGGPAGYTFGSGTRLTVV.